This TCR beta chain was sequenced during a study of identical twins (TCRdb year 2016). Describing the broader study: The study deep-sequenced TCR alpha and beta repertoires from monozygotic twins, unrelated adults of various ages and cord blood to test whether fetal clonotypes persist. To rule out contamination, replicate twin experiments were performed at different times with different library preparation protocols. Summary of the overall study and its limitations: Compared with coincidental sharing between unrelated individuals, out-of-frame TCR alpha sequences shared between twins showed an excess of sequences with low generation probability. Fewer insertions were carried by abundant cord blood beta clonotypes, a similar but weaker trend appeared in young adult naive repertoires, and no such trend appeared in memory repertoires. Zero-insertion analyses could be partly confounded by invariant T cells such as MAIT and iNKT, although diverse VJ usage argued against such confounding for most clonotypes. A weaker excess of twin sharing was found in beta out-of-frame sequences because the signal-to-noise ratio was lowered by fewer shared sequences. Because the same donors could not be followed over many years, the conclusions relied on cross-sectional statistical analysis. Out-of-frame TCR alpha sharing in monozygotic twins was systematically underestimated by recombination models, whereas sharing between unrelated individuals was in agreement with the recombination models.

Library preparation was by 5' RACE. Sequencing was carried out with an Illumina HiSeq 2000. A universal primer binding site was added through template switching, and the final cDNA carried a unique molecular identifier so that TCR cDNA molecules could be counted accurately. Specific primers in the conserved constant-segment region were used to synthesize first-strand cDNA for the TCR alpha and beta chains. To control for contamination, each cDNA library was double barcoded with a SMART-Mk sample barcode plus Illumina barcodes. TruSeq adapter sequences along with Illumina sample barcodes were introduced in two successive PCR steps. The Illumina HiSeq platform was used with custom primers to sequence TCR alpha and beta cDNA libraries. Regarding the original processing steps: Unique molecular identifiers were extracted from raw reads with MiGEC, and CDR3 positions were determined with MiXCR. Recombination models were inferred per individual with the repgenHMM and IGoR tools using an EM algorithm. The analysis of shared clonotypes was done with the tcR package in R, with sharing normalized by the product of cloneset sizes. Out-of-frame nonproductive sequences were analyzed to study raw recombination free of thymic and clonal selection effects. The public reads were reprocessed in TCRdb via fastp at Q25 and MiXCR, keeping in-frame beta chains. CDR3 protein sequences are deduplicated, and each keeps its most common genes and DNA. The V and J calls follow TCRdb's processing rather than the paper's. The sample profile shows 420,000 or so distinct CDR3 sequences; about 18% of them were found once. Jointly, the top ten make up around 12% of the sample.

As concerns this clonotype: Its antigen is currently not known. Base quality data are lacking; no much larger clone is found one base away.

CDR1 and CDR2 are read off the germline V gene as MNHEY and SVGEGT. The CDR3 runs 12 residues from the cysteine to the phenylalanine. Here the CDR3 DNA is all that survives: 36 bases in frame from base 1. At the junction V is shortened by 7 bases and J by 2 bases, with 9 bases in between. Only healthy Caucasian donors were included. The researchers also sequenced three unrelated adults who were not twins: a male aged 18 to 29, a male aged 50 to 59, and a female aged 50 to 59. Using Miltenyi CD45RO+ enrichment and human naive T-cell isolation kits, memory (CD45RO+) and naive T cells were isolated from PBMC.

The material sequenced was naive T cells sorted from blood. The cell subset or site label for this specimen denotes: cells isolated with a human naive T-cell isolation kit. The chain couples TRBV6-2 or TRBV6-3 to TRBJ2-7; too little of a D gene remains to name it. The receptor was derived from a man in his fifties in good health. DNA sequence: TGTGCCAGCACGAATTCCGCCTACGAGCAGTACTTC. The encoded protein is CASTNSAYEQYF.